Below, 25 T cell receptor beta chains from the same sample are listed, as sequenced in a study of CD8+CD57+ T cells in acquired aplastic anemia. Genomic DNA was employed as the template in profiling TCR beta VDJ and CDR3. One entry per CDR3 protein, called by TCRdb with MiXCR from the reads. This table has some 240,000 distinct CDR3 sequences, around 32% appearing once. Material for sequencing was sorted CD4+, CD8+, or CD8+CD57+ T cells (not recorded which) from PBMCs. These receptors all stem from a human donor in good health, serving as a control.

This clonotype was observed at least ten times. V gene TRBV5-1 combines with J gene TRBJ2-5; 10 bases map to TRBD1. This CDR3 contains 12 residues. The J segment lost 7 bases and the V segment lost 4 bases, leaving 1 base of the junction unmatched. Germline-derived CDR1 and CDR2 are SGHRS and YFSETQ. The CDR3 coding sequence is TGCGCCAGCAGCCGGGACAGGGGGACCCAGTACTTC. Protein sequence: CASSRDRGTQYF. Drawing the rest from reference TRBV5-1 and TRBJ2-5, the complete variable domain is KAGVTQTPRYLIKTRGQQVTLSCSPISGHRSVSWYQQTPGQGLQFLFEYFSETQRNKGNFPGRFSGRQFSNSRSEMNVSTLELGDSALYLCASSRDRGTQYFGPGTRLLVL.

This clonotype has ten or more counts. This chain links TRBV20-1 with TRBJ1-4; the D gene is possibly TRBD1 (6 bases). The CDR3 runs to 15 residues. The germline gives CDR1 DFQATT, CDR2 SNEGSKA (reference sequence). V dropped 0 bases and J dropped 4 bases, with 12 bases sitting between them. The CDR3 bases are TGCAGTGCTAGAGATCTGAACAGGGATAATGAAAAACTGTTTTTT. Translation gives CSARDLNRDNEKLFF.

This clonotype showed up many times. CDR3 nucleotides: TGTGCCAGCAGCTTAATCCGCTCCAGCACAGATACGCAGTATTTT. Protein: CASSLIRSSTDTQYF. The chain joins TRBV7-2 to TRBJ2-3; D is unclear. The germline gives CDR1 SGHTA, CDR2 FQGNSA. The CDR3 sequence is 15 residues long. Trimming took 2 bases from V and 0 from J, leaving 9 bases between them.

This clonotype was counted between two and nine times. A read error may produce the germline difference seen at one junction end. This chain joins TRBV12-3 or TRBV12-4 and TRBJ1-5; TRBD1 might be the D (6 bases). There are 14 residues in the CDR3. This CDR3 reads CASSDRRRYQPPHF. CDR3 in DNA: TGTGCCAGCAGTGACAGGAGACGGTATCAGCCCCCGCATTTT.

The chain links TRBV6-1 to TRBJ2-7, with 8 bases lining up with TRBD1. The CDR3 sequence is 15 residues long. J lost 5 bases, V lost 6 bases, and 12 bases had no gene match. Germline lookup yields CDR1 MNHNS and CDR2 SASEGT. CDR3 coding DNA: TGTGCCAGCAGAACTATCAGGGGGCGCGGCAACGAGCAGTACTTC. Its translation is CASRTIRGRGNEQYF.

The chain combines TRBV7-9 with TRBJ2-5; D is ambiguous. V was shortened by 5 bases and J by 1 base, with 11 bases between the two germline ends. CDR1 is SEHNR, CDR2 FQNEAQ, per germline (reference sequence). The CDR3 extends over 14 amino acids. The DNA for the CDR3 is TGTGCCAGCAGCCAACCGACATCCCAAGAGACCCAGTACTTC. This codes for CASSQPTSQETQYF. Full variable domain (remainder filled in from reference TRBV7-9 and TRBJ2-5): DTGVSQNPRHKITKRGQNVTFRCDPISEHNRLYWYRQTLGQGPEFLTYFQNEAQLEKSRLLSDRFSAERPKGSFSTLEIQRTEQGDSAMYLCASSQPTSQETQYFGPGTRLLVL.

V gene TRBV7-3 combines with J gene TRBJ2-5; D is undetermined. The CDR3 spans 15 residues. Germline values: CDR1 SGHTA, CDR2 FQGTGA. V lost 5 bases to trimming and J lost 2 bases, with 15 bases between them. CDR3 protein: CASSPGLWIQETQYF. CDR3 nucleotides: TGTGCCAGCAGCCCCGGGTTGTGGATTCAAGAGACCCAGTACTTC.

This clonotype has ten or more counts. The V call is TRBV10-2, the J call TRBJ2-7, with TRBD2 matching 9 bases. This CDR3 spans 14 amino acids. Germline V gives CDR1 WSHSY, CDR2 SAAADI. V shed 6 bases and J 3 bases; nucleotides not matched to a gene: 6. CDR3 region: CASRGAGGYYEQYF. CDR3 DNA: TGCGCCAGCAGGGGTGCGGGGGGGTACTACGAGCAGTACTTC.

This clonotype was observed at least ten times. The chain's CDR3 is CAIRGGEASGANVLTF. CDR3 nucleotide sequence: TGTGCCATCCGCGGGGGAGAAGCCTCTGGGGCCAACGTCCTGACTTTC. The gene calls are TRBV10-3 and TRBJ2-6, with 7 bases identical to TRBD2. CDR1 and CDR2 from the germline V gene are ENHRY and SYGVKD. After removal of 8 bases from V and 0 bases from J, the junction contained 7 bases not matched to a gene. The CDR3 extends over 16 amino acids.

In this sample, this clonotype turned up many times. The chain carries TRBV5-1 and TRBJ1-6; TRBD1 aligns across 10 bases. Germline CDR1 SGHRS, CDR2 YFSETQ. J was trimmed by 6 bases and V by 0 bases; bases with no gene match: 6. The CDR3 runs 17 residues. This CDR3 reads CASSLEPGQGSNSPLHF. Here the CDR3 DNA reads TGCGCCAGCAGCTTGGAACCGGGACAGGGGAGTAATTCACCCCTCCACTTT.

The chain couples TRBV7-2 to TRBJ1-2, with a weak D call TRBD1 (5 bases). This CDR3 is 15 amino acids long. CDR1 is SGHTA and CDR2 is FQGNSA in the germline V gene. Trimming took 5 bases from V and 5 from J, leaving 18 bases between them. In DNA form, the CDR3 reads TGTGCCAGCAGCCCCCTTGATCCAGGGAGGTATGGCTACACCTTC. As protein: CASSPLDPGRYGYTF. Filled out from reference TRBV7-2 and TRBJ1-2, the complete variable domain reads GAGVSQSPSNKVTEKGKDVELRCDPISGHTALYWYRQSLGQGLEFLIYFQGNSAPDKSGLPSDRFSAERTGGSVSTLTIQRTQQEDSAVYLCASSPLDPGRYGYTFGSGTRLTVV.

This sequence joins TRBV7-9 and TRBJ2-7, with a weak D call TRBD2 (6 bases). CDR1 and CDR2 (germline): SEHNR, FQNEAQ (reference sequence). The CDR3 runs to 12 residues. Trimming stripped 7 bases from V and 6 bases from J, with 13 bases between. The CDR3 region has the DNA TGTGCCAGCACCCCGCAGGGAGGCGAGCAGTACTTC. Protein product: CASTPQGGEQYF.

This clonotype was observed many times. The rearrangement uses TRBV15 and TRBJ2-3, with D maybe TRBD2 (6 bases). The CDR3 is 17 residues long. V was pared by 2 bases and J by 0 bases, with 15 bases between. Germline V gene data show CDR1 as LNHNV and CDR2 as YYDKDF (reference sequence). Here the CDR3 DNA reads TGTGCCACCAGCAGACTTCAGGGTAGCGGAAGCACAGATACGCAGTATTTT. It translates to CATSRLQGSGSTDTQYF. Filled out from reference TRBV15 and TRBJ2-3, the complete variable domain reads DAMVIQNPRYQVTQFGKPVTLSCSQTLNHNVMYWYQQKSSQAPKLLFHYYDKDFNNEADTPDNFQSRRPNTSFCFLDIRSPGLGDTAMYLCATSRLQGSGSTDTQYFGPGTRLTVL.

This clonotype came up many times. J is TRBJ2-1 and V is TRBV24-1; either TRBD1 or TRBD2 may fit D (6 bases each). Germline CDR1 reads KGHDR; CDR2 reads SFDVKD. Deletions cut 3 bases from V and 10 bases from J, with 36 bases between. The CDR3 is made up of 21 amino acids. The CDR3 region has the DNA TGTGCCACCAGTGATCCCATCGGGGGAGTACCACAATCAGGGGAACATGGCGAGCAGTTCTTC. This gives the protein CATSDPIGGVPQSGEHGEQFF.

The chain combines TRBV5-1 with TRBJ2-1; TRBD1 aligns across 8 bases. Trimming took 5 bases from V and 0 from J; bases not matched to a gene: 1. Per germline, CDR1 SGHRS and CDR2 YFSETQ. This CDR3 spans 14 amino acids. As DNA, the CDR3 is TGCGCCAGCAGAACAGGGGGCTCCTACAATGAGCAGTTCTTC. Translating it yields CASRTGGSYNEQFF.

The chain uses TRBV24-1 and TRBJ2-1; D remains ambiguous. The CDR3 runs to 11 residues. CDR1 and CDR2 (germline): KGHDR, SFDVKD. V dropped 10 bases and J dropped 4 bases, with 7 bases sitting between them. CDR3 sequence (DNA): TGTGCCACGCCAGCTTACAATGAGCAGTTCTTC. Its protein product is CATPAYNEQFF.

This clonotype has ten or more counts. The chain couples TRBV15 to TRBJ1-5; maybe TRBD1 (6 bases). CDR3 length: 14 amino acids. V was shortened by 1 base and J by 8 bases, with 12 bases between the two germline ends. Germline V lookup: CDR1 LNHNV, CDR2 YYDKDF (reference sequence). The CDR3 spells CATSRGAGAEPQHF. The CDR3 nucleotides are TGTGCCACCAGCAGAGGGGCAGGGGCTGAGCCCCAGCATTTT.

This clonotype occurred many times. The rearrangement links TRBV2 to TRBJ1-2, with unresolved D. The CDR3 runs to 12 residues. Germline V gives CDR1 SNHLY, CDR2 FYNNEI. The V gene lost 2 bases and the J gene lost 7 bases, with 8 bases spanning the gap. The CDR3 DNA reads TGTGCCAGCAGTGAATTGACTACTGGCTACACCTTC. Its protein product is CASSELTTGYTF.

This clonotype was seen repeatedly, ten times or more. This chain's CDR3 is CAISRDPPREPQHF. The CDR3 bases are TGTGCCATTAGCCGGGACCCACCCAGGGAGCCCCAGCATTTT. The chain is built from TRBV10-3 and TRBJ1-5; the D gene is possibly TRBD1 (5 bases). Germline lookup yields CDR1 ENHRY and CDR2 SYGVKD. V lost 9 bases and J lost 8, with 20 bases in between. The CDR3 sequence is 14 residues long.

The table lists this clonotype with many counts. The CDR3 loop is CASSRDRSPDYNEQFF. Written as DNA, the CDR3 is TGTGCCAGCAGCCGGGACAGGTCTCCCGATTACAATGAGCAGTTCTTC. The chain combines TRBV2 with TRBJ2-1, with 8 bases identical to TRBD1. Losses at the gene ends were 6 bases for V and 4 bases for J; bases not matched to a gene: 11. This CDR3 spans 16 amino acids. The V gene's germline CDR1 is SNHLY and CDR2 FYNNEI.

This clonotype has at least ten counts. The CDR3: CSARGTAGNTIYF. The DNA of the CDR3 is TGCAGTGCTAGAGGGACGGCCGGAAACACCATATATTTT. The chain combines TRBV20-1 with TRBJ1-3, with no clear D. The CDR3 loop spans 13 amino acids. V dropped 1 base and J dropped 4 bases, with 8 bases sitting between them. Per germline, CDR1 DFQATT and CDR2 SNEGSKA (reference sequence).

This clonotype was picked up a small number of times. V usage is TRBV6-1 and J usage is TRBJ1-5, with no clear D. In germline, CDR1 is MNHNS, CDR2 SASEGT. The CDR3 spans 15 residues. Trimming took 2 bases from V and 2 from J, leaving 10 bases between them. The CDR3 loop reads CASSERGSGNQPQHF. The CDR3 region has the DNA TGTGCCAGCAGTGAACGGGGTAGCGGCAATCAGCCCCAGCATTTT.

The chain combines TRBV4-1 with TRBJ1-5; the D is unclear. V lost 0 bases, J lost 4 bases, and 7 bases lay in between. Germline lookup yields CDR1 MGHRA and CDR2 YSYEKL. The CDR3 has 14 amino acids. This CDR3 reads CASSQELGNQPQHF. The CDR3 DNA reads TGCGCCAGCAGCCAAGAGTTGGGGAATCAGCCCCAGCATTTT.

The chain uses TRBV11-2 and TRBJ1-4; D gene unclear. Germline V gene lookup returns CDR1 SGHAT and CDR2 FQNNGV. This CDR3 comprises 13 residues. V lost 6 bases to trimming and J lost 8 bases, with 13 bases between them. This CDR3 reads CASRDFGREKLFF. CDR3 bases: TGTGCCAGCAGGGACTTCGGGAGGGAAAAACTGTTTTTT.

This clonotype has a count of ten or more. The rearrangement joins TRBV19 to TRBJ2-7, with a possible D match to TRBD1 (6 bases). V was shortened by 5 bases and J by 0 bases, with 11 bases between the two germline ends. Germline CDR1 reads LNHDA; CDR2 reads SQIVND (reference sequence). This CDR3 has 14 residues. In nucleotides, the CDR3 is TGTGCCAGTAGTCCGACGGACAGCTCCTACGAGCAGTACTTC. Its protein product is CASSPTDSSYEQYF.